What follows are 23 T cell receptor beta chains derived from one specimen sequenced in a study of blood T cells in healthy people across ages. A second PCR, run for roughly 7 to 11 cycles, used a sample-barcoded 5' primer plus a J-beta primer mix. TCRdb reprocessed the 5' RACE reads via MiXCR and lists one record per CDR3 protein. The sample includes about a million distinct CDR3 sequences, approximately 49% of them seen just once. Sequenced input: blood. All receptors derive from a man between 25 and 39 years old in good health.

This chain connects TRBV5-6 to TRBJ2-1; a weak D match, TRBD2 (6 bases). V was trimmed by 2 bases and J by 0 bases, leaving 15 bases between them. CDR1 is SGHDT and CDR2 is YYEEEE in the germline V gene. The CDR3 spans 17 residues. This CDR3 is CASSFFPGAASYNEQFF. The CDR3 nucleotides read TGTGCCAGCAGCTTCTTTCCGGGAGCGGCCTCCTACAATGAGCAGTTCTTC.

This chain uses TRBV28 with TRBJ2-7, with TRBD1 identical over 7 bases. The CDR3 is made up of 13 amino acids. Per the germline V gene, CDR1 is MDHEN and CDR2 is SYDVKM. Trimming at V came to 3 bases and at J to 12 bases, leaving 11 bases not matched to a gene. The CDR3 DNA follows: TGTGCCAGCAGTTTGTCCGGGACAGTGTATAGGTACTTC. Translating gives CASSLSGTVYRYF.

The CDR3 DNA reads as TGCAGTGCTAGAGATCCCGTACAGGCGGTCCAAGAGACCCAGTACTTC. Translating it yields CSARDPVQAVQETQYF. The rearrangement links TRBV20-1 to TRBJ2-5; TRBD1 is a possible D gene (5 bases). The ends were cut back, 0 bases at V and 1 base at J, with 15 bases in the middle. The length of the CDR3 is 16 residues. CDR1 and CDR2 from the germline V gene are DFQATT and SNEGSKA (reference sequence).

The chain carries TRBV29-1 and TRBJ1-2; D uncertain. The CDR3 has 16 residues. The V gene lost 0 bases and the J gene lost 1 base, with 15 bases spanning the gap. Germline V gives CDR1 SQVTM, CDR2 ANQGSEA. CDR3 residues: CSVEDLAGNFNYGYTF. The DNA for the CDR3 is TGCAGCGTTGAAGATCTGGCGGGGAATTTTAACTATGGCTACACCTTC.

Regarding this clonotype: The junction does not match germline at one end; this may be a read error. The rearrangement uses TRBV7-7 and TRBJ2-5; 12 nucleotides match TRBD2. This CDR3 spans 17 amino acids. The germline gives CDR1 SSHAT, CDR2 FNYEAQ (reference sequence). Written as DNA, the CDR3 is TGTGCTAGCAGCCTGGGGAGACTAGCGGGGGCACAAGAGACCCAGTACTTC. Residues: CASSLGRLAGAQETQYF.

The CDR3 here is CASSLTSAGRFYGYTF. CDR3 DNA: TGTGCCAGCAGCTTAACTTCGGCAGGACGCTTCTATGGCTACACCTTC. The chain couples TRBV7-9 to TRBJ1-2; D ambiguous. Deletions cut 2 bases from V and 4 bases from J, with 17 bases between. Germline CDR1 and CDR2: SEHNR and FQNEAQ (reference sequence). The CDR3 is made up of 16 amino acids.

The table lists this clonotype with a few counts. This chain uses TRBV11-3 with TRBJ2-5, with TRBD2 as a possible D gene (5 bases). The J call may be mistaken, given a closer DNA end match to TRBJ2-7. This CDR3 spans 15 amino acids. Germline-derived CDR1 and CDR2 are SGHNT and YENEEA. The CDR3 loop is CASSLTAVGIHEQYF. The CDR3, as DNA: TGTGCCAGCAGCTTAACAGCGGTTGGGATCCACGAGCAGTACTTC.

This clonotype has more than one count but fewer than ten. This chain joins TRBV5-1 and TRBJ1-1; D is perhaps TRBD1 (5 bases). CDR1 SGHRS and CDR2 YFSETQ come from the germline V gene. The V end was cut by 0 bases, the J end by 1 base, with 7 bases between. The CDR3 covers 14 residues. Here the CDR3 reads CASSLDTGNTEAFF. CDR3 DNA: TGCGCCAGCAGCTTGGATACAGGGAACACTGAAGCTTTCTTT.

The chain has TRBV20-1 and TRBJ2-2, with TRBD2 identical over 7 bases. V dropped 1 base and J dropped 2; count of bases not matched to a gene: 7. The V gene's germline CDR1 is DFQATT and CDR2 SNEGSKA (reference sequence). This CDR3 has 16 amino acids. The chain's CDR3 is CSARAVLAVNTGELFF. In DNA form, the CDR3 reads TGCAGTGCTAGAGCAGTTCTAGCGGTAAACACCGGGGAGCTGTTTTTT.

This clonotype was counted a few times. The V call is TRBV4-2, the J call TRBJ2-1, with D possibly being TRBD1 or TRBD2 (5 bases each). V was trimmed by 3 bases and J by 1 base, leaving 19 bases between them. Germline CDR1 and CDR2: LGHNA and YNFKEQ. CDR3 length: 18 residues. CDR3 sequence (DNA): TGTGCCAGCAGCCACCCCAGAACCGGGACGACGTCCTACAATGAGCAGTTCTTC. Its translation is CASSHPRTGTTSYNEQFF.

This clonotype was seen a few times. The V gene is TRBV27, the J gene TRBJ1-2; tentative D call: TRBD1 (5 bases). V gave up 2 bases and J gave up 8 bases, with 12 bases separating them. CDR3 length: 13 amino acids. CDR1 is MNHEY and CDR2 is SMNVEV in the germline V gene (reference sequence). The DNA of the CDR3 is TGTGCCAGCAGTTTACAGGGTGGTGAGGGCTACACCTTC. It specifies CASSLQGGEGYTF.

This clonotype has more than one count but fewer than ten. Just one base apart from a much larger clone, this may be a read error. V and J are TRBV29-1 and TRBJ2-3, with D unresolved. Germline V gene sequence: CDR1 SQVTM, CDR2 ANQGSEA. Trimming pared 3 bases from V and 0 bases from J, leaving 1 base between. This CDR3 region has 11 residues. CDR3 loop: CSVDSTDTQYF. The CDR3 DNA reads as TGCAGCGTTGACAGCACAGATACGCAGTATTTT.

This clonotype was observed a few times. The rearrangement uses TRBV29-1 and TRBJ2-7, with TRBD2 as a possible D gene (6 bases). This CDR3 has 14 amino acids. The germline V gene has CDR1 SQVTM and CDR2 ANQGSEA. The V gene lost 0 bases and the J gene lost 3 bases, with 12 bases spanning the gap. The CDR3 nucleotides are TGCAGCGTTGAAGATCTGAGGGGAGGCTACGAGCAGTACTTC. This encodes CSVEDLRGGYEQYF.

The chain uses TRBV6-1 and TRBJ2-5; TRBD1 is a possible D gene (5 bases). Germline V gives CDR1 MNHNS, CDR2 SASEGT. The CDR3 sequence is 16 residues long. Trimming pared 3 bases from V and 2 bases from J, leaving 16 bases between. The CDR3 DNA sequence: TGTGCCAGCAGTGATCGGGTCCGGACATCACAAGAGACCCAGTACTTC. Its protein product is CASSDRVRTSQETQYF.

This clonotype was seen a single time. The V call is TRBV4-2, the J call TRBJ2-7, with TRBD1 as a possible D gene (6 bases). The germline V gene encodes CDR1 LGHNA and CDR2 YNFKEQ. The CDR3 length is 17 residues. Trimming removed 3 bases at V and 5 bases at J, with 23 bases between. The CDR3 is CASSQRVLGTGPNEQYF. The CDR3 coding sequence is TGTGCCAGCAGCCAGCGGGTCTTGGGAACAGGGCCCAACGAGCAGTACTTC.

V usage is TRBV27 and J usage is TRBJ2-4; 9 nucleotides agree with TRBD2. There are 14 residues in the CDR3. Germline trimming cut 4 bases from V and 9 bases from J; bases unmatched to any gene: 7. CDR1 and CDR2 (germline): MNHEY, SMNVEV (reference sequence). CDR3 in amino acids: CASSSLGAGGIQYF. CDR3 DNA: TGTGCCAGCAGTTCACTGGGAGCGGGGGGCATTCAGTACTTC.

The chain carries TRBV25-1 and TRBJ2-1; possible D gene TRBD1, 8 bases. The better agreement between TRBJ2-7 and the DNA end casts doubt on the J call. The length of the CDR3 is 15 residues. The germline V gene encodes CDR1 MGHDK and CDR2 SYGVNS. The CDR3 nucleotides read TGTGCCAGCGGACAGGGCGGGAGTGCCTACAATGAGCAGTACTTC. It encodes CASGQGGSAYNEQYF.

This sequence joins TRBV4-3 and TRBJ1-2; no clear D gene. This CDR3 is 16 amino acids long. The V end was cut by 4 bases, the J end by 2 bases, with 17 bases between. Germline loops: CDR1 LGHNA, CDR2 YSLEER. The CDR3 region has the DNA TGCGCCAGCAGCCTCGGTCCCGAAGGTTTAAACTATGGCTACACCTTC. Protein product: CASSLGPEGLNYGYTF.

The gene calls are TRBV20-1 and TRBJ1-1; D gene ambiguous. The CDR3 is 14 amino acids. Germline CDR1 and CDR2: DFQATT and SNEGSKA (reference sequence). Trimming shortened V by 5 bases and J by 3 bases, and 16 bases separated the two germline ends. The CDR3 DNA reads as TGCAGTGCTCCTGGACCCTTCTTGGACACTGAAGCTTTCTTT. It translates to CSAPGPFLDTEAFF.

J is TRBJ1-6 and V is TRBV20-1; weak D call: TRBD1 (5 bases). This CDR3 contains 18 residues. Between the trimmed V and J ends, which lost 0 bases and 3 bases, there was a span of 18 bases. Germline CDR1 is DFQATT and CDR2 is SNEGSKA (reference sequence). The CDR3 DNA follows: TGCAGTGCTAGAGAAGTAGAACGGGGGTTTCTCTATAATTCACCCCTCCACTTT. Protein product: CSAREVERGFLYNSPLHF.

Points on this clonotype: One base away lies a much larger clone, so this may be a sequencing read error. The chain uses TRBV7-8 and TRBJ2-3, with 10 bases that match TRBD2. This CDR3 contains 16 residues. Germline lookup yields CDR1 SGHVS and CDR2 FQNEAQ. CDR3 residues: CASSPRPSGSTDTRYF. CDR3 in DNA: TGTGCCAGCAGCCCTAGGCCTAGCGGGAGCACAGATACGCGGTATTTT.

The rearrangement links TRBV20-1 to TRBJ2-4, with 11 bases fitting TRBD1. The CDR3 spans 12 residues. Germline V gives CDR1 DFQATT, CDR2 SNEGSKA (reference sequence). J lost 7 bases, V lost 5 bases, and 1 base had no gene match. The CDR3 DNA reads TGCAGTGCTGGGACAGGGGGGAACATTCAGTACTTC. Protein sequence: CSAGTGGNIQYF.

This clonotype showed up just a few times. The chain links TRBV14 to TRBJ2-1; D possibly matches TRBD1 or TRBD2 (5 bases each). Germline V lookup: CDR1 SGHDN, CDR2 FVKESK. The CDR3 consists of 15 residues. Trimming took off 0 bases at V and 2 bases at J, with 8 bases between the two ends. The CDR3 coding sequence is TGTGCCAGCAGCCAAGATTGGGGGACCTACAATGAGCAGTTCTTC. Translated: CASSQDWGTYNEQFF.